This T cell receptor beta chain was identified in a study of blood T cell repertoires in COVID-19. Overall study context: Sites across the United States, Italy and Spain contributed samples from acute and convalescent COVID-19. In each case, the material was cDNA or gDNA derived from T cells, B-cell-depleted T cells, or PBMCs.

This CDR3 is 14 amino acids long. Germline V gene sequence: CDR1 LNHDA, CDR2 SQIVND (reference sequence). The V end lost 7 bases, the J end lost 0 bases, and 12 bases lay between the germline ends. Enrollees, about 18 to 90 years old, lived in 24 US areas. Clinical history reported by participants formed the basis on which cohorts were assigned. Sequencing used immunoSEQ multiplex PCR; TCRdb keeps in-frame clones, though not all of them. The table includes 150,000 to 250,000 clones, roughly 87% detected once. The sequenced sample was PBMCs or T cells enriched from blood (not recorded which). The sequence was collected from a woman between 25 and 40 years old who had recovered from COVID-19. V gene TRBV19 combines with J gene TRBJ1-1, with D possibly TRBD1 on 5 matching bases. The CDR3 spells CASMLTVMNTEAFF. CDR3 coding DNA: TGTGCCAGTATGCTGACAGTCATGAACACTGAAGCTTTCTTT.